This T cell receptor beta chain was profiled in a study of B cell selection in AIRE deficiency. General study points: Only 8.5% to 9.5% of a few thousand shared Treg sequences were patient-specific; roughly 30% healthy-specific. Shorter CDR3s marked shared Treg sequences, biased toward few non-templated insertions. Healthy Tconv contained around two fifths of shared healthy Treg sequences; only TCRbeta sequenced.

Looked up from germline, CDR1 is LGHNA and CDR2 is YSLEER. V was clipped by 1 base and J by 5 bases; unmatched bases: 4. CDR3 length: 15 residues. CD4+CD127+ cells were sorted as the conventional CD4 T cells. Profiling relied on immunoSEQ multiplex PCR, and the TCRdb table lists in-frame clones only, not all of them. The table shows under 25,000 clones, with approximately 97% occurring only once. As to this clone: What it binds is not known.

The J gene is TRBJ2-2, the V gene TRBV4-3, with 7 bases that match TRBD2. This sequence was found in a human donor with AIRE deficiency. Sequencing input: conventional CD4+ T cells sorted from PBMCs. The CDR3 loop reads CASSQGYGRTGELFF. In nucleotides, the CDR3 is TGCGCCAGCAGCCAAGGATACGGGAGGACCGGGGAGCTGTTTTTT.